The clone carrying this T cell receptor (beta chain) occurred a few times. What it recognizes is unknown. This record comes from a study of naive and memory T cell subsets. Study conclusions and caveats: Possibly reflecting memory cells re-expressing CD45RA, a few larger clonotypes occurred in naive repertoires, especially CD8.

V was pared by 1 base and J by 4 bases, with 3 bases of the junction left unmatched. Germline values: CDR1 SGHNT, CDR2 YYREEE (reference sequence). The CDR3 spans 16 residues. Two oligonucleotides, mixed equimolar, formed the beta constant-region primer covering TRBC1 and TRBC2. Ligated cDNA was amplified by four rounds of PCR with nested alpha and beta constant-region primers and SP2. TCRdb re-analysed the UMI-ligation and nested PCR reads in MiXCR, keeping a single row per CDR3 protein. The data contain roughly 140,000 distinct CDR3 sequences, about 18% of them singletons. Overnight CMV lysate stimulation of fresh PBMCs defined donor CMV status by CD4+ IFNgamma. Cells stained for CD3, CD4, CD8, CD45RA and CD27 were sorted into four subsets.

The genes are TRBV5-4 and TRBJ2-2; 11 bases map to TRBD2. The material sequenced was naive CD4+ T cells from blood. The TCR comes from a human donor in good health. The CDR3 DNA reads TGTGCCAGCAGCTTGTTAGCGGGAGGGCCCACCGGGGAGCTGTTTTTT. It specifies CASSLLAGGPTGELFF.